The clone carrying this TCR beta chain was picked up many times. Antigen unknown. The template was RNA from unsorted bulk tissue. The data stem from a study of tumor and adjacent non-tumor tissue in lung cancer. Across the study: About 4.17 million productive TCRbeta reads were obtained per sample on average.

TCRbeta libraries were built with three rounds of nested PCR, modified from ARM-PCR. MiXCR, applied by TCRdb to the multiplex PCR reads, yields one record per CDR3 protein. The sample has 70,000 to 90,000 distinct CDR3 sequences, around 80% seen once. V was pared by 4 bases and J by 4 bases, with 14 bases between. CDR1 is SGHNT, CDR2 YYREEE, per germline (reference sequence). The CDR3 is 14 amino acids. Study results and caveats: Shorter survival was associated with higher TCR diversity in tumors. Compared with tumor, normal lung showed significantly lower TCR diversity.

The clonotype originates from a woman aged 45 to 65 with non-small cell lung cancer. Sequenced input: lung tumor tissue. The genes are TRBV5-4 and TRBJ1-2; D might be TRBD1 (5 bases). CDR3 nucleotide sequence: TGTGCCAGCAGCGACGACCGACAGCTCTATGGCTACACCTTC. As protein: CASSDDRQLYGYTF. The entire variable domain, with the rest obtained from reference TRBV5-4 and TRBJ1-2, is as follows: ETGVTQSPTHLIKTRGQQVTLRCSSQSGHNTVSWYQQALGQGPQFIFQYYREEENGRGNFPPRFSGLQFPNYSSELNVNALELDDSALYLCASSDDRQLYGYTFGSGTRLTVV.